This section outlines one T cell receptor beta chain sequence together with its context. The sample comes from a study of blood T cell repertoires in COVID-19. Authors' data handling: Amplification from reference gene primers served as the basis for estimated nucleated cell counts. Clones were sequenced by immunoSEQ multiplex PCR, and TCRdb holds only the in-frame ones, with some missing. V and J calls and clone size follow that table, whereas D and trimming were derived from the DNA. The table shows some 190,000 clones, with less than 85% occurring only once. Trimming took 4 bases from V and 8 from J, leaving 19 bases between them. This CDR3 spans 15 amino acids. From germline, CDR1 is SGDLS and CDR2 YYNGEE.

The chain is built from TRBV9 and TRBJ2-1; weak D call: TRBD1 (6 bases). This TCR was recovered from a woman younger than 45 who had recovered from COVID-19. The sequencing input was PBMCs or T cells enriched from blood (not recorded which). The CDR3 region has the DNA TGTGCCAGCAGCACACGGCACAGGGTCATGGATGAGCAGTTCTTC. Amino acids: CASSTRHRVMDEQFF. The full variable domain, in which reference TRBV9 and TRBJ2-1 provide the parts outside the CDR3, is DSGVTQTPKHLITATGQRVTLRCSPRSGDLSVYWYQQSLDQGLQFLIQYYNGEERAKGNILERFSAQQFPDLHSELNLSSLELGDSALYFCASSTRHRVMDEQFFGPGTRLTVL.